Given below is one T cell receptor (beta chain) in context. Its antigen is not identified. CD45RO negativity and positive selection for CCR7 defined naive CD8 cells, a population that excluded terminally differentiated effector memory CD45RA+ cells. These data originate in a study of shared clonotypes between healthy human individuals. Whole-study findings and limits: Relative to clonotypes present in all four donors, those not shared had lower generation probabilities. Naive subsets typically showed greater estimated richness than memory subsets. At large depth, rarefaction still showed sorted-subset sequencing to be incomplete.

Replicate PCRs run on sorted subsets employed approximately 200 ng DNA, 25,000 to 35,000 T cell genomes. Data came from immunoSEQ multiplex PCR; TCRdb stores just in-frame clones and leaves some out. The sample records over 800,000 clones, 90% to 95% being singletons. Germline lookup yields CDR1 MNHEY and CDR2 SMNVEV (reference sequence). The CDR3 loop spans 14 amino acids. The J segment lost 8 bases and the V segment lost 3 bases, leaving 9 bases of the junction unmatched. Material for sequencing was naive CD8+ T cells sorted from blood. The receptor was derived from a man aged 25-40 years in good health. The gene calls are TRBV27 and TRBJ1-2; TRBD1 agrees at 7 bases. The CDR3 spells CASSFRQGEHGYTF. For the CDR3, the DNA is TGTGCCAGCAGTTTCCGCCAGGGGGAGCACGGCTACACCTTC.